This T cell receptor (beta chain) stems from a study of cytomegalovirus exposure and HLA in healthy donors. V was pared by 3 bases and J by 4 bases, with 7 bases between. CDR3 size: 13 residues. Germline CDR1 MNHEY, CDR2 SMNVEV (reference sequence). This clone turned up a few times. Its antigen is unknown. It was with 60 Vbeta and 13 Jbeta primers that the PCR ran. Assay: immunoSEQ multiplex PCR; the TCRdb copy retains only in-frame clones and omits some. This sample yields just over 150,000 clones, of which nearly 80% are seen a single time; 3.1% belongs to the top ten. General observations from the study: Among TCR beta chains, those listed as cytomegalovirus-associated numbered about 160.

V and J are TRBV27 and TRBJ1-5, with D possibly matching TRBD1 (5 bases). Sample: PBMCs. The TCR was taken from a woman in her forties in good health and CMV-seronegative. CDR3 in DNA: TGTGCCAGCAGTTTGAGACAGAATCAGCCCCAGCATTTT. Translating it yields CASSLRQNQPQHF.